A selection of T cell receptor beta chains follows, all from one sample in a study of T-cell reconstitution after alpha-beta-depleted transplantation in children. TCRdb analysed the PCR reads with MiXCR anew, one entry per CDR3 protein. This sample yields approximately 130,000 distinct CDR3 sequences, of which about 9.5% are seen a single time; about 25% belongs to the top ten. Sample: PBMCs, mostly from graft donor cells, taken 180 days after TCRalphabeta/CD19-depleted stem cell transplant. Every receptor here comes from a girl under three years old who had a stem cell transplant for combined immunodeficiency, so the T cells may come from the graft donor. The conserved cysteine and the conserved F or W are not part of the CDR3 here. Fields, in order: CDR3 protein, V gene, clone size, J gene. Clone size is shown for a subset of rows, as once, few, many or a class of expanded clone.

cdr3_aa: ASSLAGLAVQLEQF
v_call: TRBV7-2
clone_size: -
j_call: TRBJ2-1

cdr3_aa: ASSYLDTQY
v_call: TRBV6-6
clone_size: many
j_call: TRBJ2-3

cdr3_aa: AISESSRWGPADTQY
v_call: TRBV10-3
clone_size: many
j_call: TRBJ2-3

cdr3_aa: ASSPTFGSWTDTQY
v_call: TRBV7-9
clone_size: many
j_call: TRBJ2-3

cdr3_aa: ASSPGAFGEQY
v_call: TRBV6-5
clone_size: few
j_call: TRBJ2-7

cdr3_aa: AIGRLAGDRDTQY
v_call: TRBV10-3
clone_size: -
j_call: TRBJ2-3

cdr3_aa: ASSTRQGQETQY
v_call: TRBV6-1
clone_size: few
j_call: TRBJ2-5

cdr3_aa: ASSQEASRGRARGDTQY
v_call: TRBV4-3
clone_size: -
j_call: TRBJ2-3

cdr3_aa: ASSLWGAGVQETQY
v_call: TRBV7-2
clone_size: few
j_call: TRBJ2-5

cdr3_aa: ASSSIAGGPIIEQF
v_call: TRBV7-9
clone_size: few
j_call: TRBJ2-1

cdr3_aa: ASSSEGRTQY
v_call: TRBV5-1
clone_size: few
j_call: TRBJ2-5

cdr3_aa: ASILTWTSGADTQY
v_call: TRBV7-2
clone_size: -
j_call: TRBJ2-3

cdr3_aa: ASRLQGGYNSPLH
v_call: TRBV3-1
clone_size: few
j_call: TRBJ1-6

cdr3_aa: ASSLWADGELF
v_call: TRBV7-7
clone_size: few
j_call: TRBJ2-2